A single sample gave rise to the 13 T cell receptor beta chains below, sequenced in a study of blood T cell repertoires in COVID-19. Only in-frame clones appear in the TCRdb table, and some are missing; sequencing was by immunoSEQ multiplex PCR. The table lists tens of thousands of clones, roughly four fifths of them singletons. Source material: peripheral blood. The source of these receptors is a man aged 65 to 79 with acute or convalescent COVID-19.

V and J are TRBV15 and TRBJ2-7; possibly TRBD2 for D (6 bases). The CDR3 extends over 16 amino acids. Germline V lookup: CDR1 LNHNV, CDR2 YYDKDF (reference sequence). Trimming stripped 0 bases from V and 5 bases from J, with 17 bases between. The DNA of the CDR3 is TGTGCCACCAGCAGAGATCTCGGTGGCGGGGCACACGAGCAGTACTTC. Protein product: CATSRDLGGGAHEQYF.

The V and J genes are TRBV28 and TRBJ1-2; no reliable D call. CDR3 size: 14 residues. The germline gives CDR1 MDHEN, CDR2 SYDVKM. V dropped 6 bases and J dropped 7 bases, with 18 bases sitting between them. The CDR3 reads CASRAGGEPGGYTF. DNA for the CDR3: TGTGCCAGCAGGGCCGGAGGAGAACCTGGTGGCTACACCTTC.

The gene calls are TRBV5-1 and TRBJ2-7, with 7 bases that match TRBD1. J lost 5 bases, V lost 3 bases, and 8 bases had no gene match. The CDR3 runs to 14 residues. Germline V gene lookup returns CDR1 SGHRS and CDR2 YFSETQ. The CDR3 DNA reads as TGCGCCAGCAGCTACGACAGGGCTGGTAACGAGCAGTACTTC. Translated: CASSYDRAGNEQYF.

The J gene is TRBJ2-7, the V gene TRBV2; 9 bases line up with TRBD2. The germline CDR1 and CDR2 sequences are SNHLY and FYNNEI. The V gene end was trimmed by 3 bases and the J gene end by 4 bases; junction bases not matched to a gene: 4. This CDR3 has 14 amino acids. The CDR3 loop reads CASSEGGREYEQYF. CDR3 nucleotide sequence: TGTGCCAGCAGTGAGGGCGGGAGGGAGTACGAGCAGTACTTC.

This clone has only one observation. The rearrangement links TRBV9 to TRBJ2-3; possibly TRBD2 for D (6 bases). V lost 7 bases to trimming and J lost 1 base, with 16 bases between them. Germline lookup yields CDR1 SGDLS and CDR2 YYNGEE. CDR3 length equals 15 residues. The CDR3 bases are TGTGCCAGCGCGATCGGGGGAGCCCGCACAGATACGCAGTATTTT. Protein product: CASAIGGARTDTQYF.

This chain connects TRBV3-1 (or the pseudogene TRBV3-2) to TRBJ2-1; 7 bases fit TRBD2. The V segment lost 4 bases and the J segment 9 bases; nucleotides outside the gene matches: 9. CDR3 length: 14 amino acids. CDR1 is LGHDT and CDR2 is YNNKEL in the germline V gene (reference sequence). CDR3 amino acids: CASSRQWGGSEQFF. CDR3 nucleotides: TGTGCCAGCAGCCGACAGTGGGGGGGTAGTGAGCAGTTCTTC.

The CDR3 nucleotides are TGTGCCAGCAGGGAGGGGCTAATTAGCAATCAGCCCCAGCATTTT. Protein sequence: CASREGLISNQPQHF. The chain carries TRBV2 and TRBJ1-5; D possibly corresponds to TRBD1 (5 bases). The CDR3 has 15 residues. CDR1 and CDR2 from the germline V gene are SNHLY and FYNNEI. V lost 6 bases to trimming and J lost 0 bases, with 12 bases between them.

The V gene is TRBV15, the J gene TRBJ2-1; possible D gene TRBD1, 6 bases. CDR3 size: 13 residues. The germline gives CDR1 LNHNV, CDR2 YYDKDF (reference sequence). V dropped 0 bases and J dropped 7 bases, with 7 bases sitting between them. The CDR3 nucleotides read TGTGCCACCAGCAGAGATAGGGGGAATGAGCAGTTCTTC. Translated: CATSRDRGNEQFF.

The chain joins TRBV27 to TRBJ2-7; the D gene is possibly TRBD2 (5 bases). Per germline, CDR1 MNHEY and CDR2 SMNVEV (reference sequence). V was shortened by 6 bases and J by 3 bases, with 18 bases between the two germline ends. The CDR3 is made up of 15 amino acids. The CDR3 sequence is CASSYLEGGNYEQYF. CDR3 DNA: TGTGCCAGCAGCTACTTAGAGGGTGGGAACTACGAGCAGTACTTC.

DNA of the CDR3: TGTGCCAGCTCAACCGAGTGGACGGGAGGTGCCTACGAGCAGTACTTC. Translation gives CASSTEWTGGAYEQYF. The V call is TRBV18, the J call TRBJ2-7; 7 bases are a match to TRBD2. J was trimmed by 2 bases and V by 5 bases; bases with no gene match: 12. Per germline, CDR1 KGHSH and CDR2 LQKENI. This CDR3 region has 16 residues.

The chain recombines TRBV14 with TRBJ2-3, with D possibly matching TRBD1 (6 bases). Germline-derived CDR1 and CDR2 are SGHDN and FVKESK. Trimming took off 2 bases at V and 2 bases at J, with 14 bases between the two ends. The CDR3 covers 16 residues. In DNA form, the CDR3 reads TGTGCCAGCAGCCAATTACTCGGGACAAACACAGATACGCAGTATTTT. Its translation is CASSQLLGTNTDTQYF.

The chain is built from TRBV5-1 and TRBJ2-7; 9 bases match TRBD1. CDR3 size: 15 residues. Germline assignment: CDR1 SGHRS and CDR2 YFSETQ. V trimming: 0 bases; J trimming: 4 bases; junction bases outside the gene matches: 5. CDR3 DNA sequence: TGCGCCAGCAGCTTGGCCACAGGGGGCATTTACGAGCAGTACTTC. It encodes CASSLATGGIYEQYF.

The chain recombines TRBV28 with TRBJ1-1; D remains unclear. V was pared by 3 bases and J by 6 bases, with 11 bases between. CDR3 size: 13 residues. Germline V lookup: CDR1 MDHEN, CDR2 SYDVKM. CDR3 in amino acids: CASSLTQIPEAFF. In DNA form, the CDR3 reads TGTGCCAGCAGTTTGACACAGATTCCTGAAGCTTTCTTT.